The 29 T cell receptor beta chains below all came from one sample that was sequenced in a study of blood T cell repertoires in COVID-19 (dated by TCRdb to about 2020). Receptor libraries were prepared by the immunoSEQ multiplex PCR assay. TCRdb carries this immuneACCESS record with in-frame sequences only. Its versions omit some clonotypes, under half of them owing to an unresolved V gene in the studies checked, with the rest unexplained. The sample yields 180,000 or so clones; approximately 84% were counted once. 6.9% of the sample lies in the top ten. Sequencing was carried out using peripheral blood. Receptors were obtained from a human donor with acute or convalescent COVID-19. The donor label of this sample is uncertain.

In its sample, this clone was seen many times. The chain employs TRBV5-4 and TRBJ1-1, with D perhaps TRBD1 (6 bases). The CDR3 totals 16 residues. V lost 0 bases, J lost 0 bases, and 12 bases lay in between. Looked up from germline, CDR1 is SGHNT and CDR2 is YYREEE (reference sequence). The CDR3, as DNA: TGTGCCAGCAGCTTGGTACAGGGCCGGTTGAACACTGAAGCTTTCTTT. This encodes CASSLVQGRLNTEAFF.

The gene calls are TRBV30 and TRBJ1-1, with a weak D call TRBD1 (5 bases). The germline CDR1 and CDR2 sequences are GTSNPN and SVGIG (reference sequence). The germline V and J ends were trimmed by 3 bases and 4 bases, with 12 bases remaining between them. The CDR3 is made up of 13 amino acids. The CDR3 is CAWRAGWTTEAFF. The CDR3 nucleotides are TGTGCCTGGAGGGCAGGGTGGACCACTGAAGCTTTCTTT.

The chain carries TRBV19 and TRBJ2-7; a possible D gene is TRBD1 (5 bases). Between the trimmed V and J ends, which lost 5 bases and 4 bases, there was a span of 12 bases. This CDR3 contains 13 residues. Germline-derived CDR1 and CDR2 are LNHDA and SQIVND (reference sequence). The CDR3 is CASSARDDYEQYF. Written as DNA, the CDR3 is TGTGCCAGTAGTGCCAGGGATGATTACGAGCAGTACTTC.

The rearrangement joins TRBV19 to TRBJ1-5; no clear D. V lost 5 bases and J 2 bases, leaving 4 bases between the germline ends. This CDR3 has 12 residues. Germline-derived CDR1 and CDR2 are LNHDA and SQIVND (reference sequence). The DNA of the CDR3 is TGTGCCAGTAGTGAGGGCAATCAGCCCCAGCATTTT. Translation gives CASSEGNQPQHF.

The chain carries TRBV24-1 and TRBJ2-1, with D maybe TRBD2 (5 bases). V shed 2 bases and J shed 9 bases, with 10 bases lying between them. Germline lookup yields CDR1 KGHDR and CDR2 SFDVKD. This CDR3 comprises 13 residues. The CDR3 reads CATSDSTGSEQFF. The CDR3 nucleotides read TGTGCCACCAGTGATTCAACGGGAAGTGAGCAGTTCTTC.

V gene TRBV3-1 (or the pseudogene TRBV3-2) combines with J gene TRBJ2-7, with 7 positions matching TRBD2. The J segment lost 0 bases and the V segment lost 0 bases, leaving 8 bases of the junction unmatched. CDR1 LGHDT and CDR2 YNNKEL come from the germline V gene (reference sequence). This CDR3 comprises 17 residues. Here the CDR3 DNA reads TGTGCCAGCAGCCAAGATAGTTGGCTAGCGGACTCCTACGAGCAGTACTTC. It encodes CASSQDSWLADSYEQYF.

The chain recombines TRBV7-9 with TRBJ2-7; the D gene is possibly TRBD1 (7 bases). The CDR3 consists of 13 residues. V lost 8 bases to trimming and J lost 3 bases, with 14 bases between them. CDR1 is SEHNR, CDR2 FQNEAQ, per germline (reference sequence). The CDR3 reads CASGGTVDYEQYF. CDR3 DNA sequence: TGTGCCAGCGGGGGGACAGTGGACTACGAGCAGTACTTC. Looking up the rest from reference TRBV7-9 and TRBJ2-7 gives the full variable domain: DTGVSQNPRHKITKRGQNVTFRCDPISEHNRLYWYRQTLGQGPEFLTYFQNEAQLEKSRLLSDRFSAERPKGSFSTLEIQRTEQGDSAMYLCASGGTVDYEQYFGPGTRLTVT.

This clone was detected only a few times. The chain couples TRBV5-4 to TRBJ2-1, with 11 nucleotides matching TRBD2. This CDR3 has 15 residues. V lost 7 bases, J lost 4 bases, and 7 bases stayed unmatched. Germline CDR1 is SGHNT and CDR2 is YYREEE (reference sequence). The CDR3 loop is CASAPGTSGYNEQFF. CDR3 sequence (DNA): TGTGCCAGCGCCCCGGGGACTAGCGGATACAATGAGCAGTTCTTC.

The chain links TRBV2 to TRBJ1-2; D call uncertain. Germline V lookup: CDR1 SNHLY, CDR2 FYNNEI. V was trimmed by 1 base and J by 5 bases, leaving 8 bases between them. The CDR3 has 13 residues. The CDR3 region is CASSEGRDYGYTF. The CDR3 DNA follows: TGTGCCAGCAGTGAAGGGAGAGATTATGGCTACACCTTC.

The chain joins TRBV7-9 to TRBJ2-2; TRBD2 matches 13 bases. Germline CDR1 and CDR2: SEHNR and FQNEAQ (reference sequence). V dropped 5 bases and J dropped 9; count of bases not matched to a gene: 6. The CDR3 has 15 amino acids. CDR3 sequence (DNA): TGTGCCAGCAGCCCCACTAGCGGGAGGGCCTGGGAGCTGTTTTTT. Translated, it gives CASSPTSGRAWELFF.

The chain carries TRBV14 and TRBJ1-3, with no clear D. The CDR3 runs 14 residues. CDR1 is SGHDN, CDR2 FVKESK, per germline. V lost 3 bases and J lost 4, with 10 bases in between. The CDR3 DNA reads as TGTGCCAGCAGCCAGGTCCCGAGGGGAAACACCATATATTTT. Translation: CASSQVPRGNTIYF.

This clone came up once. The same CDR3 also results from other DNA sequences found in this sample. V is TRBV5-1 and J is TRBJ1-1; D unresolved. Trimming stripped 4 bases from V and 1 base from J, with 8 bases between. Germline V gene sequence: CDR1 SGHRS, CDR2 YFSETQ. This CDR3 has 13 residues. The CDR3 loop reads CASSVDSNTEAFF. The DNA of the CDR3 is TGCGCCAGCAGCGTGGACTCGAACACTGAAGCTTTCTTT.

This chain connects TRBV7-2 to TRBJ2-7; TRBD2 matches 8 bases. Per the germline V gene, CDR1 is SGHTA and CDR2 is FQGNSA. Trimming took 2 bases from V and 2 from J; bases not matched to a gene: 8. This CDR3 is built from 16 residues. CDR3 region: CASSLKRTSSPYEQYF. The CDR3 nucleotides read TGTGCCAGCAGCTTAAAGAGGACTAGCAGCCCCTACGAGCAGTACTTC. Together with reference TRBV7-2 and TRBJ2-7, the CDR3 gives the full variable domain: GAGVSQSPSNKVTEKGKDVELRCDPISGHTALYWYRQSLGQGLEFLIYFQGNSAPDKSGLPSDRFSAERTGGSVSTLTIQRTQQEDSAVYLCASSLKRTSSPYEQYFGPGTRLTVT.

This rearrangement joins TRBV4-2 to TRBJ1-6; TRBD1 matches 9 bases. V lost 3 bases, J lost 7 bases, and 7 bases stayed unmatched. The CDR3 is made up of 16 amino acids. Germline assignment: CDR1 LGHNA and CDR2 YNFKEQ. The CDR3 coding sequence is TGTGCCAGCAGCCATGGGGACAGGGTCGGAAATTCACCCCTCCACTTT. Amino acid sequence: CASSHGDRVGNSPLHF.

The gene calls are TRBV6-1 and TRBJ2-2; 10 bases are a match to TRBD2. Germline CDR1 and CDR2: MNHNS and SASEGT. This CDR3 region has 15 residues. V dropped 5 bases and J dropped 7; count of bases not matched to a gene: 7. This CDR3 is CASSFLAGVGGELFF. The CDR3 nucleotides read TGTGCCAGCAGTTTCCTAGCGGGAGTTGGCGGGGAGCTGTTTTTT.

The chain links TRBV19 to TRBJ1-1, with D maybe TRBD1 (6 bases). Germline values: CDR1 LNHDA, CDR2 SQIVND (reference sequence). V dropped 10 bases and J dropped 4 bases, with 25 bases sitting between them. The CDR3 has 16 residues. CDR3 DNA sequence: TGTGCCACCAATTTGGCGGGTGGGACACCGACCACTGAAGCTTTCTTT. This translates into CATNLAGGTPTTEAFF.

This clone came up once. The chain has TRBV18 and TRBJ2-1; TRBD1 aligns across 9 bases. CDR3 length equals 12 residues. Germline V gene data show CDR1 as KGHSH and CDR2 as LQKENI. With V trimmed by 0 bases and J by 15 bases, 3 bases remained unmatched. Written as DNA, the CDR3 is TGTGCCAGCTCACCACCGGGACAGGGTTCGTTCTTC. This translates into CASSPPGQGSFF.

The chain couples TRBV6-6 to TRBJ1-6; D is uncertain. V dropped 2 bases and J dropped 6 bases, with 11 bases sitting between them. Germline CDR1 reads MNHNY; CDR2 reads SVGAGI (reference sequence). The CDR3 is made up of 15 amino acids. CDR3 in DNA: TGTGCCAGCAGTTACGTAGGAGCGGGTAATTCACCCCTCCACTTT. It yields the protein CASSYVGAGNSPLHF.

The chain uses TRBV5-1 and TRBJ1-2, with TRBD1 matching over 9 bases. Losses at the gene ends were 4 bases for V and 3 bases for J; bases not matched to a gene: 7. CDR1 and CDR2 (germline): SGHRS, YFSETQ. This CDR3 is built from 15 residues. CDR3 sequence (DNA): TGCGCCAGCAGCGGGGGGACAGGGCTAGACTATGGCTACACCTTC. It encodes CASSGGTGLDYGYTF. The variable domain in full, completed from reference TRBV5-1 and TRBJ1-2, reads KAGVTQTPRYLIKTRGQQVTLSCSPISGHRSVSWYQQTPGQGLQFLFEYFSETQRNKGNFPGRFSGRQFSNSRSEMNVSTLELGDSALYLCASSGGTGLDYGYTFGSGTRLTVV.

The V call is TRBV6-1, the J call TRBJ2-1, with a possible D match to TRBD1 (5 bases). The CDR3 consists of 15 residues. V lost 3 bases and J lost 3, with 12 bases in between. The germline gives CDR1 MNHNS, CDR2 SASEGT. The CDR3 nucleotides read TGTGCCAGCAGTGATCAAACAAGGGGCTACAATGAGCAGTTCTTC. Protein sequence: CASSDQTRGYNEQFF.

The chain joins TRBV28 to TRBJ2-7, with TRBD1 matching over 7 bases. Trimming at V came to 3 bases and at J to 4 bases, leaving 6 bases not matched to a gene. The CDR3 consists of 14 residues. Germline CDR1 is MDHEN and CDR2 is SYDVKM. The chain's CDR3 is CASSLSTGFYEQYF. In nucleotides, the CDR3 is TGTGCCAGCAGTTTGTCGACAGGGTTTTACGAGCAGTACTTC.

The V and J genes are TRBV7-2 and TRBJ2-3; the match to TRBD2 covers 8 bases. CDR3 length: 18 residues. V shed 3 bases, J shed 2 bases, and the junction held 13 bases outside the gene matches. Germline assignment: CDR1 SGHTA and CDR2 FQGNSA. The CDR3 is CASSFRPKAGAVTDTQYF. CDR3 bases: TGTGCCAGCAGCTTTAGACCTAAAGCGGGAGCGGTCACAGATACGCAGTATTTT.

V is TRBV7-2 and J is TRBJ1-2; no clear D. V lost 0 bases and J lost 3, with 8 bases in between. Germline values: CDR1 SGHTA, CDR2 FQGNSA. This CDR3 spans 14 amino acids. In nucleotides, the CDR3 is TGTGCCAGCAGCTTAGCGAGGGCAGACTATGGCTACACCTTC. It codes for CASSLARADYGYTF.

The chain uses TRBV5-1 and TRBJ2-3, with TRBD1 as a possible D gene (6 bases). V lost 1 base and J lost 5, with 11 bases in between. Germline V gene lookup returns CDR1 SGHRS and CDR2 YFSETQ. This CDR3 has 14 residues. The CDR3 here is CASSLTGKIDTQYF. Written as DNA, the CDR3 is TGCGCCAGCAGCTTGACAGGGAAGATAGATACGCAGTATTTT.

The DNA for the CDR3 is TGTGCCAGCAGCCCTCCTTCAGGGCGGGGGTTTAGCTACAATGAGCAGTTCTTC. Encoded protein: CASSPPSGRGFSYNEQFF. The J gene is TRBJ2-1, the V gene TRBV5-4, with 7 bases lining up with TRBD2. This CDR3 region has 18 residues. The germline V gene encodes CDR1 SGHNT and CDR2 YYREEE (reference sequence). The trim removed 4 bases at V and 3 bases at J, leaving 16 bases unmatched.

This clone came up once. The V gene is TRBV3-1 (or the pseudogene TRBV3-2), the J gene TRBJ1-6, with D possibly being TRBD1 (6 bases). The length of the CDR3 is 16 residues. CDR1 LGHDT and CDR2 YNNKEL come from the germline V gene (reference sequence). Trimming pared 4 bases from V and 7 bases from J, leaving 17 bases between. CDR3 nucleotides: TGTGCCAGCAGCCTCGGACAGACTCATGGAAATTCACCCCTCCACTTT. As protein: CASSLGQTHGNSPLHF.

The chain carries TRBV7-8 and TRBJ2-7; TRBD2 might be the D (8 bases). The CDR3 runs 16 residues. V was shortened by 5 bases and J by 1 base, with 18 bases between the two germline ends. The germline V gene has CDR1 SGHVS and CDR2 FQNEAQ. CDR3 sequence: CASSPRGAGGSYEQYF. The DNA of the CDR3 is TGTGCCAGCAGCCCCAGGGGGGCGGGAGGTTCCTACGAGCAGTACTTC. Full variable domain (rest looked up from reference TRBV7-8 and TRBJ2-7): GAGVSQSPRYKVAKRGQDVALRCDPISGHVSLFWYQQALGQGPEFLTYFQNEAQLDKSGLPSDRFFAERPEGSVSTLKIQRTQQEDSAVYLCASSPRGAGGSYEQYFGPGTRLTVT.

This rearrangement joins TRBV5-5 to TRBJ1-6; D perhaps matches TRBD1 (6 bases). The CDR3 has 14 residues. Trimming cost V 4 bases and J 10 bases, with 15 bases left between them. Looked up from germline, CDR1 is SGHKS and CDR2 is YYEKEE (reference sequence). The DNA for the CDR3 is TGTGCCAGCAGCCCCGGACAGTCGGGCTCACCCCTCCACTTT. Amino acids: CASSPGQSGSPLHF.

This chain links TRBV18 with TRBJ1-2; the D gene is possibly TRBD1 (6 bases). CDR1 KGHSH and CDR2 LQKENI come from the germline V gene. The V gene lost 3 bases and the J gene lost 4 bases, with 9 bases spanning the gap. The CDR3 loop spans 13 amino acids. The CDR3 region has the DNA TGTGCCAGCTCACCTTCGGACAGCTATGGCTACACCTTC. Encoded protein: CASSPSDSYGYTF.